The 21 T cell receptor beta chains below were found in one sample sequenced in a study of T-cell reconstitution after alpha-beta-depleted transplantation in children listed by TCRdb under 2016. The protocol used for the library was PCR. Instrument on record: Illumina HiSeq 2500. To normalize quantification of the TCRbeta repertoire, the TCR libraries were built with molecular barcoding that relied on unique molecular identifiers. The raw public data were reprocessed by TCRdb itself: fastp quality trimming at Q25, MiXCR clonotype calling, in-frame beta chains only. A single entry per CDR3 protein holds the most common genes and DNA from its merged rows. In all, the sample holds some 290,000 distinct CDR3 sequences, and 23% of those were seen once. Approximately 10% of the sample rests with the top ten. The treatment or condition label here, explained by the study, means: allogeneic hematopoietic cell transplantation with graft depleted of TCRalphabeta T cells and CD19 B cells.

The source was PBMCs, mostly from graft donor cells, collected 180 days after TCRalphabeta/CD19-depleted stem cell transplant. The receptors were sampled from a male patient younger than 18 who had a stem cell transplant for acute lymphoblastic leukemia, so the T cells may come from the graft donor.

The J gene is TRBJ2-7, the V gene TRBV12-3 or TRBV12-4; the match to TRBD1 covers 9 bases. With 2 bases clipped from V and 3 bases from J, the junction kept 2 bases outside the gene matches. The CDR3 spans 14 residues. CDR3 sequence reads: CASSLQDRGYEQYF. The CDR3 DNA reads as TGTGCCAGCAGTTTACAGGACAGGGGCTACGAGCAGTACTTC.

The rearrangement joins TRBV2 to TRBJ1-5; the D is unclear. The germline CDR1 and CDR2 sequences are SNHLY and FYNNEI. V lost 1 base and J 4 bases, leaving 2 bases between the germline ends. The CDR3 covers 12 residues. The DNA for the CDR3 is TGTGCCAGCAGTGAAGGGAATCAGCCCCAGCATTTT. Amino acid sequence: CASSEGNQPQHF.

This clonotype has a single count. DNA of the CDR3: TGTGCCAGCAGCTTAACGGGCAGGGGAACCGAGACCCAGTACTTC. Translation gives CASSLTGRGTETQYF. This chain connects TRBV7-3 to TRBJ2-5, with D tentatively TRBD1 (6 bases). From germline, CDR1 is SGHTA and CDR2 FQGTGA. V was shortened by 0 bases and J by 5 bases, with 13 bases between the two germline ends. The CDR3 totals 15 residues.

The chain links TRBV13 to TRBJ2-7; 7 nucleotides align to TRBD1. J was trimmed by 3 bases and V by 5 bases; bases with no gene match: 13. The germline V gene encodes CDR1 PRHDT and CDR2 FYEKMQ (reference sequence). The CDR3 totals 16 residues. The chain's CDR3 is CASSGHPGQTIYEQYF. In DNA, the CDR3 is TGTGCCAGCAGCGGACACCCGGGACAGACCATCTACGAGCAGTACTTC.

The chain links TRBV12-3 or TRBV12-4 to TRBJ2-5; TRBD2 might be the D (6 bases). This CDR3 comprises 18 residues. V gave up 1 base and J gave up 0 bases, with 18 bases separating them. CDR3 region: CASSLERVGGIYQETQYF. The CDR3 DNA is TGTGCCAGCAGTTTAGAGAGGGTTGGCGGGATATACCAAGAGACCCAGTACTTC.

The J gene is TRBJ1-3, the V gene TRBV18; D is unclear. With 3 bases removed from V and 0 bases from J, the gap between germline ends came to 9 bases. Looked up from germline, CDR1 is KGHSH and CDR2 is LQKENI. The CDR3 has 15 amino acids. CDR3 protein: CASSPSQSSGNTIYF. The DNA of the CDR3 is TGTGCCAGCTCACCTTCACAGAGCTCTGGAAACACCATATATTTT.

Only a few counts were recorded for this clonotype. The genes are TRBV7-3 and TRBJ1-1; possible D gene TRBD1, 5 bases. Trimming took off 5 bases at V and 6 bases at J, with 16 bases between the two ends. The CDR3 covers 14 residues. Germline V CDR1 and CDR2: SGHTA, FQGTGA. In DNA form, the CDR3 reads TGTGCCAGCAGCCCCGTGGGGGGAGAGGCTGAAGCTTTCTTT. Its protein is CASSPVGGEAEAFF.

The J gene is TRBJ2-5, the V gene TRBV5-1, with a weak D call TRBD2 (5 bases). There are 13 residues in the CDR3. Per the germline V gene, CDR1 is SGHRS and CDR2 is YFSETQ. V was clipped by 2 bases and J by 5 bases, with 10 bases between them. The CDR3 DNA is TGCGCCAGCAGCTTCCCGGGGAGCGAGACCCAGTACTTC. Translating it yields CASSFPGSETQYF.

The rearrangement uses TRBV11-2 and TRBJ1-4; TRBD1 aligns across 11 bases. The V segment lost 0 bases and the J segment 7 bases; nucleotides outside the gene matches: 4. From germline, CDR1 is SGHAT and CDR2 FQNNGV. This CDR3 contains 16 residues. CDR3 DNA sequence: TGTGCCAGCAGCTTAGATGTCGGGACAGGGGGTGAAAAACTGTTTTTT. Encoded protein: CASSLDVGTGGEKLFF.

A few counts support this clonotype. This chain joins TRBV5-1 and TRBJ2-7, with 8 bases that match TRBD2. Germline assignment: CDR1 SGHRS and CDR2 YFSETQ. The CDR3 sequence is 17 residues long. Losses at the gene ends were 0 bases for V and 2 bases for J; bases not matched to a gene: 10. CDR3 bases: TGCGCCAGCAGCTTGGCCTTAGCGGGAAGGGGACCCTACGAGCAGTACTTC. This sequence encodes CASSLALAGRGPYEQYF.

V usage is TRBV20-1 and J usage is TRBJ2-1, with D unresolved. CDR1 is DFQATT and CDR2 is SNEGSKA in the germline V gene (reference sequence). The CDR3 loop spans 11 amino acids. Trimming removed 6 bases from V and 6 bases from J, with 9 bases in between. CDR3 region: CSARLLNEQFF. The CDR3 nucleotides read TGCAGTGCAAGACTCCTCAATGAGCAGTTCTTC.

The gene calls are TRBV7-9 and TRBJ2-1; unclear D gene. Trimming removed 10 bases at V and 4 bases at J, with 17 bases between. The CDR3 consists of 14 residues. The V gene's germline CDR1 is SEHNR and CDR2 FQNEAQ (reference sequence). Written as DNA, the CDR3 is TGTGCCACCACCTCCCCCGGCATTTACAATGAGCAGTTCTTC. Protein: CATTSPGIYNEQFF.

This clonotype was seen more than once but under ten times. The gene calls are TRBV12-3 or TRBV12-4 and TRBJ2-3; D is uncertain. The CDR3 is made up of 13 amino acids. Trimming took off 5 bases at V and 0 bases at J, with 6 bases between the two ends. The CDR3 protein is CASSPWSTDTQYF. The CDR3 DNA sequence: TGTGCCAGCAGTCCCTGGAGCACAGATACGCAGTATTTT.

The rearrangement joins TRBV3-1 to TRBJ2-1, with 8 bases fitting TRBD2. With V trimmed by 11 bases and J by 9 bases, 21 bases remained unmatched. Per the germline V gene, CDR1 is LGHDT and CDR2 is YNNKEL (reference sequence). The CDR3 has 16 residues. The CDR3 loop reads CACSQVTAGVPGEQFF. The CDR3 coding sequence is TGTGCCTGCTCCCAAGTCACAGCGGGAGTCCCGGGTGAGCAGTTCTTC.

Only a few counts were recorded for this clonotype. The V call is TRBV20-1, the J call TRBJ2-3; TRBD1 or TRBD2 may be the D gene (6 bases each). The germline V and J ends were trimmed by 1 base and 4 bases, with 21 bases remaining between them. This CDR3 has 17 amino acids. Looked up from germline, CDR1 is DFQATT and CDR2 is SNEGSKA (reference sequence). The CDR3 reads CSARGPPWRGESDTQYF. The CDR3 DNA reads TGCAGTGCTAGAGGCCCCCCGTGGAGGGGGGAATCAGATACGCAGTATTTT.

This clonotype came up a few times. This chain joins TRBV6-1 and TRBJ2-1; TRBD2 agrees at 10 bases. V shed 8 bases and J 8 bases; nucleotides not matched to a gene: 12. This CDR3 has 15 amino acids. Germline V gene lookup returns CDR1 MNHNS and CDR2 SASEGT. The DNA of the CDR3 is TGTGCCAGCGGGTATCTAGCGGGAGTTATCGATGAGCAGTTCTTC. Protein product: CASGYLAGVIDEQFF.

The chain uses TRBV29-1 and TRBJ2-7, with TRBD1 identical over 8 bases. This CDR3 is built from 14 residues. The ends lost 4 bases at V and 4 bases at J; junction bases unmatched: 9. Germline V CDR1 and CDR2: SQVTM, ANQGSEA. The CDR3 DNA reads TGCAGCGTTGCAACCGGGACAGGTCTTTACGAGCAGTACTTC. The encoded protein is CSVATGTGLYEQYF.

This clonotype was seen a handful of times. This chain joins TRBV27 and TRBJ1-1; TRBD1 might be the D (5 bases). The V and J ends lost 2 bases and 2 bases respectively, with 15 bases between them. CDR1 MNHEY and CDR2 SMNVEV come from the germline V gene (reference sequence). This CDR3 comprises 16 residues. In DNA, the CDR3 is TGTGCCAGCAGTTTAGGGGCGACAGTAATTAACACTGAAGCTTTCTTT. Amino acid sequence: CASSLGATVINTEAFF.

This clonotype has more than one count but fewer than ten. The genes are TRBV21-1 and TRBJ1-1; no DNA check was done on the table's D call, TRBD1. TRBV21-1 is a pseudogene locus. This CDR3 has 16 amino acids. CDR3 sequence (DNA): TGTGCCAGCAGCAAAAAGCGGGGGCAGGGGAACACTGAAGCTTTCTTT. The encoded protein is CASSKKRGQGNTEAFF.

This chain uses TRBV20-1 with TRBJ1-4; D ambiguous. Trimming removed 0 bases from V and 4 bases from J, with 9 bases in between. This CDR3 is built from 14 residues. Germline V gene lookup returns CDR1 DFQATT and CDR2 SNEGSKA (reference sequence). The CDR3 protein is CSARDPTLNEKLFF. Here the CDR3 DNA reads TGCAGTGCTAGAGATCCGACACTTAATGAAAAACTGTTTTTT.

This clonotype was detected ten times or more. This sequence joins TRBV5-1 and TRBJ1-1, with D uncertain. Germline lookup yields CDR1 SGHRS and CDR2 YFSETQ. The germline V and J ends were trimmed by 4 bases and 1 base, with 11 bases remaining between them. This CDR3 comprises 14 residues. The CDR3 DNA reads as TGCGCCAGCAGCCTCCAGAAAGGGAACACTGAAGCTTTCTTT. Its translation: CASSLQKGNTEAFF.